The 14 T cell receptor beta chains below all came from one sample that was sequenced in a study of blood T cell repertoires in COVID-19. The assay was immunoSEQ multiplex PCR, and TCRdb's table has in-frame clones only and misses some. The data contain some 160,000 clones, approximately 90% of them singletons. The material sequenced was peripheral blood. All receptors come from a man in his fifties who had recovered from COVID-19.

This rearrangement joins TRBV7-9 to TRBJ2-6; D may be TRBD1 (6 bases). CDR3 size: 16 residues. The V gene lost 1 base and the J gene lost 2 bases, with 9 bases spanning the gap. The germline CDR1 and CDR2 sequences are SEHNR and FQNEAQ (reference sequence). CDR3 bases: TGTGCCAGCAGCTTAGGAAAGGGGGCTGGGGCCAACGTCCTGACTTTC. Amino acid sequence: CASSLGKGAGANVLTF.

CDR3 nucleotides: TGCGCCAGCAGTGAGTACCAGGAGCAGTACTTC. It specifies CASSEYQEQYF. The chain recombines TRBV10-1 with TRBJ2-7; D not resolved. V gave up 1 base and J gave up 7 bases, with 5 bases separating them. The CDR3 runs to 11 residues. Germline V lookup: CDR1 WNHNN, CDR2 SYGVQD (reference sequence).

This clone appeared a single time. The chain couples TRBV6-5 to TRBJ1-6, with D possibly TRBD1 on 5 matching bases. CDR1 and CDR2 from the germline V gene are MNHEY and SVGAGI. The CDR3 contains 15 residues. Trimming cost V 6 bases and J 1 base, with 10 bases left between them. This chain's CDR3 is CASSPRASYNSPLHF. CDR3 coding DNA: TGTGCCAGCAGCCCCAGGGCTTCCTATAATTCACCCCTCCACTTT.

This clone was counted a few times. The chain joins TRBV19 to TRBJ2-4, with 11 bases aligning to TRBD1. V shed 7 bases, J shed 2 bases, and the junction held 16 bases outside the gene matches. From germline, CDR1 is LNHDA and CDR2 SQIVND (reference sequence). The CDR3 runs to 19 residues. In nucleotides, the CDR3 is TGTGCCAGTAAATCCGGGACAGGGGGTTATGAAGGAACCAAAAACATTCAGTACTTC. It codes for CASKSGTGGYEGTKNIQYF.

This clone was picked up a small number of times. The chain uses TRBV2 and TRBJ1-1, with a possible D match to TRBD1 (5 bases). The ends were cut back, 7 bases at V and 2 bases at J, with 17 bases in the middle. The germline V gene has CDR1 SNHLY and CDR2 FYNNEI. This CDR3 region has 15 residues. CDR3 bases: TGTGCCAGCACCAAGGGAGGGACGGGAAACACTGAAGCTTTCTTT. Translation: CASTKGGTGNTEAFF.

The rearrangement uses TRBV5-8 and TRBJ1-3; possible D gene TRBD1, 6 bases. V was cut by 1 base and J by 0 bases, with 8 bases left in between. Germline-derived CDR1 and CDR2 are SGHTS and YDEGEE. The CDR3 contains 15 residues. DNA for the CDR3: TGTGCCAGCAGCTTGAGGGGGAGCTCTGGAAACACCATATATTTT. This gives the protein CASSLRGSSGNTIYF.

The chain links TRBV19 to TRBJ2-7, with TRBD2 identical over 11 bases. The V segment lost 5 bases and the J segment 10 bases; nucleotides outside the gene matches: 10. CDR3 length: 14 amino acids. Germline CDR1 LNHDA, CDR2 SQIVND (reference sequence). The CDR3 loop reads CASSHPGLAEIQYF. CDR3 coding DNA: TGTGCCAGTAGTCATCCGGGACTAGCGGAGATACAGTACTTC.

J is TRBJ2-7 and V is TRBV7-2, with unresolved D. The CDR3 spans 13 residues. Germline V CDR1 and CDR2: SGHTA, FQGNSA. The germline V and J ends were trimmed by 2 bases and 3 bases, with 8 bases remaining between them. DNA for the CDR3: TGTGCCAGCAGCTTAATCCAGTTCTACGAGCAGTACTTC. Protein sequence: CASSLIQFYEQYF.

The chain is built from TRBV2 and TRBJ2-7; 7 bases line up with TRBD1. V was pared by 10 bases and J by 6 bases, with 6 bases of the junction left unmatched. The CDR3 totals 11 residues. Looked up from germline, CDR1 is SNHLY and CDR2 is FYNNEI. The CDR3, as DNA: TGTGCCACCGGACAGGCGGGCGAGCAGTACTTC. Translated: CATGQAGEQYF. Full variable domain (outside the CDR3, taken from reference TRBV2 and TRBJ2-7): EPEVTQTPSHQVTQMGQEVILRCVPISNHLYFYWYRQILGQKVEFLVSFYNNEISEKSEIFDDQFSVERPDGSNFTLKIRSTKLEDSAMYFCATGQAGEQYFGPGTRLTVT.

The V call is TRBV7-2, the J call TRBJ1-1; 7 bases align to TRBD1. V dropped 5 bases and J dropped 0; count of bases not matched to a gene: 9. This CDR3 region has 16 residues. Germline CDR1 SGHTA, CDR2 FQGNSA. CDR3 in amino acids: CASSLIKQGMNTEAFF. The CDR3 nucleotides are TGTGCCAGCAGCCTAATTAAACAGGGGATGAACACTGAAGCTTTCTTT.

This clone was observed once. V is TRBV12-3 or TRBV12-4 and J is TRBJ1-1, with unresolved D. The germline V and J ends were trimmed by 5 bases and 0 bases, with 7 bases remaining between them. The CDR3 totals 13 residues. CDR3 region: CASSPRMNTEAFF. Written as DNA, the CDR3 is TGTGCCAGCAGTCCGCGGATGAACACTGAAGCTTTCTTT.

This clone was detected only once. The genes are TRBV29-1 and TRBJ2-1; D uncertain. V was trimmed by 3 bases and J by 7 bases, leaving 16 bases between them. The CDR3 covers 14 residues. Germline values: CDR1 SQVTM, CDR2 ANQGSEA. The CDR3 sequence is CSVDPTTRRNEQFF. The CDR3 DNA is TGCAGCGTTGATCCGACCACCCGGCGGAATGAGCAGTTCTTC.

J is TRBJ2-1 and V is TRBV9, with D possibly TRBD2 on 6 matching bases. The CDR3 spans 15 residues. Germline V gene data show CDR1 as SGDLS and CDR2 as YYNGEE. With 3 bases removed from V and 3 bases from J, the gap between germline ends came to 13 bases. The CDR3 nucleotides read TGTGCCAGCAGCGCCCCCTCGGGAGTCTACAATGAGCAGTTCTTC. It codes for CASSAPSGVYNEQFF.

The chain uses TRBV4-3 and TRBJ1-2; a possible D gene is TRBD1 (5 bases). The CDR3 runs to 17 residues. Germline V gene sequence: CDR1 LGHNA, CDR2 YSLEER. The V end lost 0 bases, the J end lost 0 bases, and 14 bases lay between the germline ends. This CDR3 reads CASSQDVWGGANYGYTF. The CDR3 nucleotides are TGCGCCAGCAGCCAAGATGTTTGGGGCGGAGCTAACTATGGCTACACCTTC.